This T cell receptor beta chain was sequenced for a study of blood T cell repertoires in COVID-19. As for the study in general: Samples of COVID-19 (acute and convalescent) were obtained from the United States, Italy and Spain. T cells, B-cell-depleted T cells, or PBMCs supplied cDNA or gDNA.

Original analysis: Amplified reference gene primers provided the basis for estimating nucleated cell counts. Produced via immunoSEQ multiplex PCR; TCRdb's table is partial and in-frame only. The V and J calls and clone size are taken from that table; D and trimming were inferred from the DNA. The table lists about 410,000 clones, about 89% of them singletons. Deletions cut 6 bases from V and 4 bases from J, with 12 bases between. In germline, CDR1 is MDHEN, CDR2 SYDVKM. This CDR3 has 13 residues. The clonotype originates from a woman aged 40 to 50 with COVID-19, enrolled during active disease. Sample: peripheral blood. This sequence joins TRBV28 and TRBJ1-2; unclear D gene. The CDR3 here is CASSPLSGYGYTF. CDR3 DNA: TGTGCCAGCAGCCCCCTCTCAGGCTATGGCTACACCTTC.